These 30 T cell receptor beta chains share one sample of origin, sequenced in a study of T cell responses to AZD1222 COVID-19 vaccine. The repertoire was sequenced with immunoSEQ multiplex PCR; TCRdb's copy has only in-frame clones and lacks some. The sample lists approximately 73,000 clones, about 82% occurring once. The material was peripheral blood, obtained on day 0 of AZD1222 vaccination. The receptors here all came from an adult in good health.

The CDR3 region is CASSTSGVRGYGYTF. The CDR3 DNA reads TGTGCCAGCAGTACCTCAGGGGTGAGGGGCTATGGCTACACCTTC. This chain uses TRBV6-2 or TRBV6-3 with TRBJ1-2; D may be TRBD1 (6 bases). Germline V gene data show CDR1 as MNHEY and CDR2 as SVGEGT. V was pared by 5 bases and J by 4 bases, with 17 bases between. This CDR3 has 15 residues.

The chain recombines TRBV7-9 with TRBJ2-5, with TRBD2 identical over 11 bases. With 5 bases clipped from V and 1 base from J, the junction kept 6 bases outside the gene matches. From germline, CDR1 is SEHNR and CDR2 FQNEAQ (reference sequence). The CDR3 is made up of 16 amino acids. The CDR3 DNA is TGTGCCAGCAGCCCTGGGACTAGCGGACTCCAAGAGACCCAGTACTTC. Its protein product is CASSPGTSGLQETQYF. The full variable domain, its missing parts supplied by reference TRBV7-9 and TRBJ2-5, is DTGVSQNPRHKITKRGQNVTFRCDPISEHNRLYWYRQTLGQGPEFLTYFQNEAQLEKSRLLSDRFSAERPKGSFSTLEIQRTEQGDSAMYLCASSPGTSGLQETQYFGPGTRLLVL.

The CDR3 region is CASSFQSSYEQYF. The CDR3 DNA follows: TGTGCCAGCAGCTTTCAGAGCTCCTACGAGCAGTACTTC. The V and J genes are TRBV7-9 and TRBJ2-7; D remains unclear. V lost 3 bases and J 0 bases, leaving 6 bases between the germline ends. Germline values: CDR1 SEHNR, CDR2 FQNEAQ (reference sequence). The CDR3 has 13 amino acids.

This clone showed up just a few times. The CDR3 DNA is TGTGCCAGCAGGCCCCACGGCGGGGGCACAGATACGCAGTATTTT. Its protein is CASRPHGGGTDTQYF. The chain employs TRBV7-9 and TRBJ2-3, with TRBD2 as a possible D gene (6 bases). V lost 6 bases, J lost 1 base, and 14 bases lay in between. The V gene's germline CDR1 is SEHNR and CDR2 FQNEAQ (reference sequence). This CDR3 region has 15 residues.

This clone was recorded a few times. This chain connects TRBV6-5 to TRBJ2-1; TRBD2 aligns across 13 bases. Germline V gene data show CDR1 as MNHEY and CDR2 as SVGAGI. J gave up 4 bases and V 4 bases, and 1 base lay outside the gene matches. This CDR3 region has 15 residues. CDR3 DNA: TGTGCCAGCAGTTCGACTAGCGGGGGGTACAATGAGCAGTTCTTC. This encodes CASSSTSGGYNEQFF.

V is TRBV5-1 and J is TRBJ1-3, with unresolved D. Trimming pared 6 bases from V and 0 bases from J, leaving 13 bases between. Germline V gene lookup returns CDR1 SGHRS and CDR2 YFSETQ. There are 15 residues in the CDR3. The CDR3 is CASTDDPSSGNTIYF. CDR3 nucleotides: TGCGCCAGCACGGACGATCCATCCTCTGGAAACACCATATATTTT.

The DNA of the CDR3 is TGTGCCAGCAGTGAATCCCATTGGATGAGCGGGGAAAAACTGTTTTTT. Translated: CASSESHWMSGEKLFF. This sequence joins TRBV25-1 and TRBJ1-4; D is unresolved. V was shortened by 1 base and J by 8 bases, with 17 bases between the two germline ends. Per the germline V gene, CDR1 is MGHDK and CDR2 is SYGVNS. CDR3 length: 16 residues.

This clone was observed once. This chain uses TRBV3-1 (or the pseudogene TRBV3-2) with TRBJ2-3; TRBD1 might be the D (6 bases). V was pared by 2 bases and J by 2 bases, with 11 bases between. Looked up from germline, CDR1 is LGHDT and CDR2 is YNNKEL (reference sequence). The CDR3 runs 15 residues. In DNA form, the CDR3 reads TGTGCCAGCAGCCAAACAGGGACCGACACAGATACGCAGTATTTT. Translation gives CASSQTGTDTDTQYF.

The table lists this clone with a few counts. The chain carries TRBV18 and TRBJ1-1, with D perhaps TRBD1 (5 bases). Germline CDR1 KGHSH, CDR2 LQKENI. Trimming cost V 2 bases and J 4 bases, with 8 bases left between them. This CDR3 has 13 residues. The CDR3 nucleotides read TGTGCCAGCTCACCAACTGGGGGCACTGAAGCTTTCTTT. Its protein is CASSPTGGTEAFF.

The chain couples TRBV4-3 to TRBJ2-7; 7 bases line up with TRBD1. The ends lost 0 bases at V and 4 bases at J; junction bases unmatched: 6. Germline V gene lookup returns CDR1 LGHNA and CDR2 YSLEER. The CDR3 consists of 15 residues. CDR3 loop: CASSQDTGVLYEQYF. The CDR3 nucleotides are TGCGCCAGCAGCCAAGACACAGGGGTTCTTTACGAGCAGTACTTC.

The genes are TRBV9 and TRBJ2-1; 9 bases line up with TRBD2. The CDR3 covers 16 residues. Germline V gene sequence: CDR1 SGDLS, CDR2 YYNGEE. With 4 bases clipped from V and 5 bases from J, the junction kept 10 bases outside the gene matches. The CDR3 nucleotides are TGTGCCAGCAGCACCAGCGGGAGGTCTGAGAACAATGAGCAGTTCTTC. Translated, it gives CASSTSGRSENNEQFF.

This chain connects TRBV10-3 to TRBJ2-7; possibly TRBD2 for D (6 bases). This CDR3 is built from 14 residues. CDR1 and CDR2 (germline): ENHRY, SYGVKD. V dropped 11 bases and J dropped 5 bases, with 22 bases sitting between them. CDR3 in amino acids: CAVRARTTFDEQYF. The CDR3 DNA reads TGTGCCGTACGAGCCAGGACTACGTTCGACGAGCAGTACTTC.

The chain uses TRBV12-1 and TRBJ2-4. TRBV12-1 is a documented pseudogene. This CDR3 comprises 18 residues. The CDR3 region is CASSDEIGRLIAKNIQYF. For the CDR3, the DNA is TGTGCCAGCAGCGACGAGATCGGCAGATTAATAGCCAAAAACATTCAGTACTTC.

J is TRBJ2-7 and V is TRBV7-9; 10 bases line up with TRBD1. There are 15 residues in the CDR3. Germline CDR1 and CDR2: SEHNR and FQNEAQ (reference sequence). J was trimmed by 2 bases and V by 4 bases; bases with no gene match: 5. The CDR3: CASSSRGQGAYEQYF. DNA of the CDR3: TGTGCCAGCAGCTCCCGAGGACAGGGGGCCTACGAGCAGTACTTC.

This sequence joins TRBV11-2 and TRBJ1-3; weak D call: TRBD1 (6 bases). V lost 4 bases, J lost 0 bases, and 13 bases lay in between. The V gene's germline CDR1 is SGHAT and CDR2 FQNNGV. This CDR3 has 16 amino acids. The DNA of the CDR3 is TGTGCCAGCAGCTCGTATCACAGGGACTCTGGAAACACCATATATTTT. Its translation: CASSSYHRDSGNTIYF.

The chain is built from TRBV7-9 and TRBJ2-2, with TRBD2 matching over 8 bases. This CDR3 contains 15 residues. With 6 bases clipped from V and 4 bases from J, the junction kept 7 bases outside the gene matches. Germline V CDR1 and CDR2: SEHNR, FQNEAQ (reference sequence). The CDR3 DNA is TGTGCCAGCAGGGGGACTAGGGGTGTCACCGGGGAGCTGTTTTTT. It is translated as CASRGTRGVTGELFF.

This chain links TRBV29-1 with TRBJ1-2; 8 bases are a match to TRBD1. CDR1 is SQVTM and CDR2 is ANQGSEA in the germline V gene. This CDR3 comprises 12 residues. The ends lost 4 bases at V and 3 bases at J; junction bases unmatched: 1. The CDR3 spells CSVAGGDYGYTF. CDR3 in DNA: TGCAGCGTTGCAGGGGGCGACTATGGCTACACCTTC.

The chain employs TRBV27 and TRBJ2-3; no clear D. The CDR3 runs 17 residues. Trimming took off 3 bases at V and 0 bases at J, with 16 bases between the two ends. Germline V gene lookup returns CDR1 MNHEY and CDR2 SMNVEV (reference sequence). In DNA form, the CDR3 reads TGTGCCAGCAGTTTTAAACCCCTCCCAACTAGCACAGATACGCAGTATTTT. Protein: CASSFKPLPTSTDTQYF.

This clone was counted a few times. V and J are TRBV9 and TRBJ2-5; D is perhaps TRBD2 (6 bases). V lost 0 bases, J lost 4 bases, and 13 bases lay in between. The CDR3 sequence is 15 residues long. Germline V gene data show CDR1 as SGDLS and CDR2 as YYNGEE. CDR3 sequence reads: CASSVAGTPIETQYF. DNA of the CDR3: TGTGCCAGCAGCGTAGCTGGGACTCCCATAGAGACCCAGTACTTC.

The chain carries TRBV4-2 and TRBJ1-5; D is unresolved. V was shortened by 0 bases and J by 7 bases, with 13 bases between the two germline ends. CDR3 length: 15 amino acids. Germline V gene data show CDR1 as LGHNA and CDR2 as YNFKEQ. CDR3: CASSQDRRKDQPQHF. CDR3 DNA sequence: TGTGCCAGCAGCCAAGATCGGAGGAAGGACCAGCCCCAGCATTTT.

In this sample, this clone turned up once. The rearrangement joins TRBV5-4 to TRBJ2-1; 7 bases agree with TRBD1. The CDR3 is 16 amino acids. Unmatched junction bases numbered 11, after V lost 4 bases and J lost 4 bases. CDR1 and CDR2 from the germline V gene are SGHNT and YYREEE (reference sequence). CDR3 sequence reads: CASSPARGRTYNEQFF. The CDR3 region has the DNA TGTGCCAGCAGCCCGGCGAGGGGGCGGACTTACAATGAGCAGTTCTTC.

This chain's CDR3 is CASSLFAGGEDEQFF. The DNA of the CDR3 is TGTGCCAGCAGTTTATTCGCGGGGGGGGAGGATGAGCAGTTCTTC. The chain carries TRBV27 and TRBJ2-1, with 9 bases matching TRBD2. The CDR3 contains 15 residues. The germline CDR1 and CDR2 sequences are MNHEY and SMNVEV (reference sequence). The J segment lost 8 bases and the V segment lost 1 base, leaving 6 bases of the junction unmatched.

V is TRBV6-5 and J is TRBJ1-4, with no clear D. In germline, CDR1 is MNHEY, CDR2 SVGAGI. The CDR3 spans 13 residues. The V gene lost 6 bases and the J gene lost 8 bases, with 13 bases spanning the gap. The chain's CDR3 is CASRDYEEEKLFF. In DNA form, the CDR3 reads TGTGCCAGCAGAGACTATGAGGAAGAAAAACTGTTTTTT.

This chain uses TRBV6-5 with TRBJ1-1; D possibly corresponds to TRBD1 (6 bases). The CDR3 spans 13 residues. The V end lost 4 bases, the J end lost 11 bases, and 17 bases lay between the germline ends. CDR1 is MNHEY, CDR2 SVGAGI, per germline. The CDR3 region is CASSSGATGLAFF. CDR3 in DNA: TGTGCCAGCAGTTCCGGCGCCACAGGGTTGGCTTTCTTT.

The chain links TRBV21-1 to TRBJ1-6; no DNA check was done on the table's D call, TRBD1. TRBV21-1 is marked as a pseudogene. The CDR3 loop spans 18 amino acids. CDR3 region: CASSPRPLKTGHNSPLHF. In DNA, the CDR3 is TGTGCCAGCAGCCCCCGACCCCTCAAGACAGGCCATAATTCACCCCTCCACTTT.

Regarding this clone: In the same sample, other DNA sequences code for this CDR3. V usage is TRBV7-2 and J usage is TRBJ1-6; the D is unclear. Trimming stripped 1 base from V and 7 bases from J, with 5 bases between. CDR1 and CDR2 from the germline V gene are SGHTA and FQGNSA. The CDR3 has 13 amino acids. CDR3 in amino acids: CASSLERNSPLHF. Written as DNA, the CDR3 is TGTGCCAGCAGCTTAGAAAGAAATTCACCCCTCCACTTT.

J is TRBJ1-5 and V is TRBV19; D possibly corresponds to TRBD1 (5 bases). This CDR3 has 13 residues. CDR1 and CDR2 from the germline V gene are LNHDA and SQIVND (reference sequence). Trimming removed 5 bases at V and 7 bases at J, with 12 bases between. CDR3 sequence: CASSFQGDQPQHF. DNA for the CDR3: TGTGCCAGTAGTTTTCAAGGGGACCAGCCCCAGCATTTT.

V usage is TRBV9 and J usage is TRBJ2-1; D is unresolved. The germline CDR1 and CDR2 sequences are SGDLS and YYNGEE. CDR3 length: 16 amino acids. Trimming shortened V by 0 bases and J by 4 bases, and 14 bases separated the two germline ends. CDR3 sequence reads: CASSVEPAQTYNEQFF. CDR3 nucleotide sequence: TGTGCCAGCAGCGTAGAACCAGCCCAGACTTACAATGAGCAGTTCTTC.

The CDR3 loop is CASSQERDDVYGYTF. The CDR3 DNA is TGCGCCAGCAGCCAAGAACGAGATGATGTCTATGGCTACACCTTC. This chain links TRBV4-3 with TRBJ1-2; D is uncertain. This CDR3 spans 15 amino acids. V lost 0 bases and J 4 bases, leaving 12 bases between the germline ends. From germline, CDR1 is LGHNA and CDR2 YSLEER.

This sequence joins TRBV5-4 and TRBJ2-1; D may be TRBD2 (6 bases). There are 13 residues in the CDR3. Germline lookup yields CDR1 SGHNT and CDR2 YYREEE (reference sequence). Trimming removed 4 bases at V and 3 bases at J, with 8 bases between. The CDR3 loop reads CASSQTSYNEQFF. The CDR3, as DNA: TGTGCCAGCAGCCAGACTAGCTACAATGAGCAGTTCTTC.